This T cell receptor (beta chain) was sequenced for a study of early T cells in non-severe SARS-CoV-2 infection (TCRdb year 2021). Study-wide context: Because TCR sequencing relied on bulk RNA taken from unsorted whole blood, pairing of alpha and beta chains was not possible.

The library was built by means of 5' RACE. For sequencing, a NextSeq 500 was employed. To correct for sequencing error and PCR bias, the TCR library protocol tagged individual cDNA molecules with unique molecular identifiers. TCR alpha and beta chains were both sequenced, and the abundances of alpha and beta sequences in each sample were closely correlated with each other. As for the authors' bioinformatics: V gene, J gene and CDR3 annotation of TCR sequences was performed with Decombinator V4. Expanded TCRs were defined as changing significantly between any two time points under a Poisson model with p below 0.0001. Abundances of TCRs were expressed as counts per million after normalisation to the total number of TCRs sequenced in each sample. TRAV1-2 paired with TRAJ12, TRAJ20 or TRAJ33 defined MAIT TCRs, while TRAV10 paired with TRAJ18 defined iNKT TCRs. VDJdb, accessed 1 November 2021, was searched for CMV, EBV and SARS-CoV-2 annotated TCRs, with TCRs annotated for multiple antigens excluded. Clones were called with MiXCR by TCRdb after fastp trimmed the public reads at Q25, and only in-frame beta chains were retained. For every CDR3 protein sequence, its rows merge into one entry that carries the most common genes and DNA. The V and J calls and clone size are TCRdb's, not the authors'. A total of tens of thousands of distinct CDR3 sequences appear in this sample, 14% of them only once. The top ten clonotypes cover about a tenth of the sample.

Set within a cohort of healthcare workers in London, UK, this nested case-control study involved weekly PCR testing of nasopharyngeal swabs along with blood sampling. Between 23 and 31 March 2020, the week of the UK lockdown, healthcare workers were enrolled and then followed up weekly for as long as 16 weeks. This clonotype was counted between two and nine times. Its specific antigen is unknown. No per-base quality is available; no much larger clone lies one base away. There are 16 amino acids in the CDR3, from cysteine to phenylalanine inclusive. Here the CDR3 DNA is all that survives: 48 bases in frame from base 1. V is pared back by 0 bases and J by 5 bases, with 16 bases lying between the germline termini. For CDR1 and CDR2, the germline V gene (reference sequence) lists LNHNV and YYDKDF. The investigation overall reported the following: VDJdb matching was skewed toward anti-spike CD8 responses, so virus-specific expansions were likely underestimated and private and CD4 specificities were missed.

The clonotype was recovered from an adult who was a healthcare worker with PCR-confirmed SARS-CoV-2 infection or an uninfected control (not recorded which). Sequenced input: whole blood. This sequence uses TRBV15 and TRBJ1-1; no D gene call is confident. CDR3 loop: CATSRERASSNTEAFF. The nucleotides read TGTGCCACCAGCAGAGAGAGGGCGAGCAGCAATACTGAAGCTTTCTTT.